These 16 T cell receptor beta chains share one sample of origin, sequenced in a study of Graves' ophthalmopathy and Graves' hyperthyroidism. Transcripts of RNA were the source for amplifying TCR beta CDR3 regions. Following a first-round RT-PCR that used HTBI primers, a second-round multiplex PCR was carried out. TCRdb re-called the multiplex PCR reads through MiXCR, storing one row per CDR3 protein. The sample holds more than 300,000 distinct CDR3 sequences, about 16% seen once. The sequenced sample was peripheral blood. The receptors stem from a young woman with stable Graves' hyperthyroidism.

This clonotype qualifies as medium-sized (0.01 to 0.1%). The CDR3 nucleotides are TGTGCCAGCACCCCGAGGAACACTGAAGCTTTCTTT. This encodes CASTPRNTEAFF. This chain joins TRBV6-5 and TRBJ1-1; D call uncertain. This CDR3 is built from 12 residues. Germline V gives CDR1 MNHEY, CDR2 SVGAGI. V shed 7 bases and J shed 1 base, with 7 bases lying between them.

This clonotype was observed many times. The chain has TRBV19 and TRBJ1-2; D is perhaps TRBD1 (5 bases). This CDR3 is 15 amino acids long. With 0 bases removed from V and 3 bases from J, the gap between germline ends came to 11 bases. CDR1 LNHDA and CDR2 SQIVND come from the germline V gene (reference sequence). The DNA of the CDR3 is TGTGCCAGTAGTATAGACCGCAGGGCCTACTATGGCTACACCTTC. Its protein is CASSIDRRAYYGYTF.

This clonotype was counted only a few times. The V call is TRBV7-9, the J call TRBJ2-1; the D call may be TRBD1 or TRBD2 (5 bases each). Trimming pared 6 bases from V and 11 bases from J, leaving 20 bases between. Germline V gives CDR1 SEHNR, CDR2 FQNEAQ (reference sequence). This CDR3 contains 14 residues. CDR3 residues: CASSHNLNGAQQFF. CDR3 DNA: TGTGCCAGCAGTCATAACTTGAACGGGGCCCAGCAGTTCTTC.

Ten or more counts support this clonotype. This chain uses TRBV15 with TRBJ2-6, with a possible D match to TRBD2 (5 bases). Trimming left V 1 base short and J 2 bases short, with 18 bases between. This CDR3 has 19 amino acids. Germline-derived CDR1 and CDR2 are LNHNV and YYDKDF (reference sequence). The CDR3: CATSRAFGGFVPGANVLTF. DNA of the CDR3: TGTGCCACCAGCAGAGCCTTTGGCGGGTTCGTTCCTGGGGCCAACGTCCTGACTTTC.

At least ten counts were recorded for this clonotype. This rearrangement joins TRBV6-1 to TRBJ2-7; D is possibly TRBD1 or TRBD2 (5 bases each). The CDR3 covers 14 residues. Trimming cost V 7 bases and J 1 base, with 14 bases left between them. Germline CDR1 MNHNS, CDR2 SASEGT. Here the CDR3 DNA reads TGTGCCAGCAATGCGCTCAGGGAGTCCTACGAGCAGTACTTC. This sequence encodes CASNALRESYEQYF.

In this sample, this clonotype turned up many times. CDR3 protein: CASSLAPEGSYEQYF. The CDR3 bases are TGTGCCAGCAGCTTAGCCCCCGAGGGTTCCTACGAGCAGTACTTC. The V and J genes are TRBV7-2 and TRBJ2-7; possible D gene TRBD2, 5 bases. This CDR3 is built from 15 residues. Per germline, CDR1 SGHTA and CDR2 FQGNSA. V was trimmed by 0 bases and J by 1 base, leaving 10 bases between them.

This clonotype appeared a few times. The rearrangement uses TRBV3-1 and TRBJ2-5; 7 bases match TRBD2. This CDR3 has 15 residues. CDR1 and CDR2 from the germline V gene are LGHDT and YNNKEL (reference sequence). Trimming at V came to 1 base and at J to 0 bases, leaving 2 bases not matched to a gene. CDR3 sequence (DNA): TGTGCCAGCAGCCAAGGGACTAGGGACCAAGAGACCCAGTACTTC. Residues: CASSQGTRDQETQYF.

This clonotype was seen at least ten times. This rearrangement joins TRBV18 to TRBJ1-2; 9 bases agree with TRBD1. Germline CDR1 and CDR2: KGHSH and LQKENI. CDR3 length equals 15 residues. V was pared by 3 bases and J by 4 bases, with 6 bases of the junction left unmatched. The CDR3 here is CASSPEDRGAYGYTF. DNA for the CDR3: TGTGCCAGCTCACCGGAGGACAGGGGAGCCTATGGCTACACCTTC. Complete variable domain (other parts from reference TRBV18 and TRBJ1-2): NAGVMQNPRHLVRRRGQEARLRCSPMKGHSHVYWYRQLPEEGLKFMVYLQKENIIDESGMPKERFSAEFPKEGPSILRIQQVVRGDSAAYFCASSPEDRGAYGYTFGSGTRLTVV.

This clonotype was picked up many times. The chain employs TRBV27 and TRBJ1-5; 9 bases line up with TRBD1. V lost 8 bases and J lost 6; bases outside the gene matches: 8. The CDR3 runs to 14 residues. The germline CDR1 and CDR2 sequences are MNHEY and SMNVEV (reference sequence). This chain's CDR3 is CASGVQGAGQPQHF. CDR3 nucleotide sequence: TGTGCCAGCGGCGTACAGGGGGCGGGTCAGCCCCAGCATTTT.

This clonotype was observed at least ten times. The V call is TRBV7-2, the J call TRBJ2-7; weak D call: TRBD1 (7 bases). CDR1 is SGHTA, CDR2 FQGNSA, per germline. The V and J ends lost 5 bases and 1 base respectively, with 15 bases between them. The CDR3 contains 15 residues. The CDR3 DNA is TGTGCCAGCAGCGTGGCGGGACAGAGTTCCTACGAGCAGTACTTC. Encoded protein: CASSVAGQSSYEQYF.

The chain links TRBV19 to TRBJ1-5, with 10 bases aligning to TRBD1. The CDR3 extends over 16 amino acids. V gave up 3 bases and J gave up 0 bases; unmatched junction bases: 2. CDR1 and CDR2 (germline): LNHDA, SQIVND (reference sequence). The DNA for the CDR3 is TGTGCCAGTAGTATGGACAGGGGGGTTAGCAATCAGCCCCAGCATTTT. It specifies CASSMDRGVSNQPQHF.

Many counts were recorded for this clonotype. This chain links TRBV20-1 with TRBJ1-1; no definite D call. This CDR3 has 12 residues. CDR1 DFQATT and CDR2 SNEGSKA come from the germline V gene (reference sequence). Trimming stripped 5 bases from V and 1 base from J, with 8 bases between. CDR3 sequence: CSAETENTEAFF. CDR3 sequence (DNA): TGCAGTGCTGAGACGGAGAACACTGAAGCTTTCTTT.

This clonotype was detected many times. Germline and junction disagree at one end, which may indicate a read error. The V gene is TRBV7-2, the J gene TRBJ2-7; D is possibly TRBD1 or TRBD2 (5 bases each). In germline, CDR1 is SGHTA, CDR2 FQGNSA. The CDR3 is 14 amino acids. CDR3 protein: CASSLVSTGALLNF. CDR3 bases: TGTGCCAGCAGCTTAGTCAGCACCGGGGCCCTTTTGAACTTC.

This clonotype was seen repeatedly, ten times or more. V is TRBV5-1 and J is TRBJ2-5, with 7 positions matching TRBD1. V trimming: 2 bases; J trimming: 1 base; junction bases outside the gene matches: 5. The V gene's germline CDR1 is SGHRS and CDR2 YFSETQ. The CDR3 totals 15 residues. CDR3 sequence: CASSLRPGGQETQYF. The DNA of the CDR3 is TGCGCCAGCAGCTTAAGACCAGGGGGCCAAGAGACCCAGTACTTC.

The rearrangement uses TRBV28 and TRBJ2-7; 7 positions agree with TRBD1. CDR1 is MDHEN, CDR2 SYDVKM, per germline. Germline trimming cut 4 bases from V and 1 base from J; bases unmatched to any gene: 4. This CDR3 comprises 14 residues. Here the CDR3 reads CASSSGQLSYEQYF. In DNA form, the CDR3 reads TGTGCCAGCAGTTCGGGACAGCTTTCCTACGAGCAGTACTTC.

A word on this clonotype: At one boundary the junction diverges from the germline segment, which might be a read error. This chain connects TRBV24-1 to TRBJ2-2; D is uncertain. Germline values: CDR1 KGHDR, CDR2 SFDVKD. The CDR3 has 15 amino acids. CDR3 protein: CATNDGWPNAGELFF. The CDR3 DNA reads TGTGCCACCAATGATGGCTGGCCCAACGCCGGGGAGCTGTTTTTT.